Following are 22 T cell receptor beta chains from one sample sequenced in a study of blood T cell repertoires in COVID-19. Data came from immunoSEQ multiplex PCR; TCRdb stores just in-frame clones and leaves some out. The data show a few hundred thousand clones, roughly 80% seen once. Material: PBMCs or T cells enriched from blood (not recorded which). The source of these receptors is a man aged 50 to 60 who had recovered from COVID-19.

V is TRBV19 and J is TRBJ1-2; D perhaps matches TRBD1 (6 bases). V was cut by 5 bases and J by 5 bases, with 9 bases left in between. The CDR3 sequence is 12 residues long. Germline CDR1 and CDR2: LNHDA and SQIVND (reference sequence). CDR3 sequence (DNA): TGTGCCAGTAGTGTGCAGGGGTATGGCTACACCTTC. This translates into CASSVQGYGYTF. Looking up the rest from reference TRBV19 and TRBJ1-2 gives the full variable domain: DGGITQSPKYLFRKEGQNVTLSCEQNLNHDAMYWYRQDPGQGLRLIYYSQIVNDFQKGDIAEGYSVSREKKESFPLTVTSAQKNPTAFYLCASSVQGYGYTFGSGTRLTVV.

The gene calls are TRBV7-8 and TRBJ1-1; 11 nucleotides agree with TRBD1. Looked up from germline, CDR1 is SGHVS and CDR2 is FQNEAQ. CDR3 length equals 15 residues. Losses at the gene ends were 5 bases for V and 1 base for J; bases not matched to a gene: 3. The CDR3, as DNA: TGTGCCAGCAGCGGGACAGGGGGTTCGAACACTGAAGCTTTCTTT. As protein: CASSGTGGSNTEAFF.

The chain combines TRBV2 with TRBJ2-3; 8 bases match TRBD2. CDR1 is SNHLY, CDR2 FYNNEI, per germline. The CDR3 is made up of 19 amino acids. After removal of 5 bases from V and 0 bases from J, the junction contained 16 bases not matched to a gene. The CDR3 nucleotides are TGTGCCAGCAGTACGAGGCTAGCGGGTCTCCCGCCCAGCACAGATACGCAGTATTTT. Protein product: CASSTRLAGLPPSTDTQYF.

The J gene is TRBJ1-1, the V gene TRBV11-3, with D maybe TRBD1 (5 bases). Germline V gene sequence: CDR1 SGHNT, CDR2 YENEEA. V lost 0 bases, J lost 8 bases, and 10 bases lay in between. The CDR3 is 13 amino acids. CDR3 bases: TGTGCCAGCAGCTTAGATTGGAGGGGAGAAGCTTTCTTT. Protein: CASSLDWRGEAFF.

Ten or more counts support this clone. This sequence joins TRBV7-3 and TRBJ2-5, with TRBD1 identical over 12 bases. CDR1 and CDR2 (germline): SGHTA, FQGTGA. This CDR3 is 16 amino acids long. Trimming removed 0 bases from V and 5 bases from J; junction bases left unmatched: 4. The CDR3 DNA sequence: TGTGCCAGCAGCTTAACGGGGACAGGGGGCGGTGAGACCCAGTACTTC. Its protein product is CASSLTGTGGGETQYF.

The chain links TRBV7-2 to TRBJ1-2; D unresolved. V gave up 6 bases and J gave up 2 bases, with 16 bases separating them. This CDR3 comprises 15 residues. Germline V gives CDR1 SGHTA, CDR2 FQGNSA. CDR3 residues: CASRPRGSANYGYTF. The CDR3 DNA follows: TGTGCCAGCAGACCCCGCGGGAGTGCCAACTATGGCTACACCTTC.

This chain connects TRBV12-5 to TRBJ1-5; D not resolved. Trimming shortened V by 0 bases and J by 3 bases, and 12 bases separated the two germline ends. This CDR3 region has 16 residues. Germline CDR1 reads LGHNT; CDR2 reads FRNRAP. The CDR3 is CASGLVTWASNQPQHF. CDR3 coding DNA: TGTGCTAGTGGTTTGGTAACTTGGGCATCCAATCAGCCCCAGCATTTT.

V is TRBV5-6 and J is TRBJ1-4, with 8 bases that match TRBD1. V lost 4 bases and J lost 0; bases outside the gene matches: 11. Germline V gene sequence: CDR1 SGHDT, CDR2 YYEEEE. This CDR3 has 18 residues. The DNA for the CDR3 is TGTGCCAGCAGCCGTCGACAGGGGCTATATGCAACTAATGAAAAACTGTTTTTT. It is translated as CASSRRQGLYATNEKLFF.

The chain's CDR3 is CASSLGTLREQYF. CDR3 DNA: TGTGCCAGCAGCCTGGGGACATTACGCGAGCAGTACTTC. This sequence joins TRBV7-2 and TRBJ2-7; perhaps TRBD1 as D (6 bases). The CDR3 spans 13 residues. Germline V gene data show CDR1 as SGHTA and CDR2 as FQGNSA. V shed 5 bases and J shed 6 bases, with 14 bases lying between them.

This clone appeared a single time. The chain employs TRBV27 and TRBJ1-6; D perhaps matches TRBD1 (6 bases). CDR1 and CDR2 from the germline V gene are MNHEY and SMNVEV (reference sequence). This CDR3 is built from 17 residues. Trimming cost V 5 bases and J 7 bases, with 21 bases left between them. CDR3 in amino acids: CASSPTLTQGVNSPLHF. The CDR3 region has the DNA TGTGCCAGCAGTCCAACCCTCACACAGGGTGTGAATTCACCCCTCCACTTT.

In DNA form, the CDR3 reads TGTGCCAGCAGCCCCGGGGGGCGGGGGGGCCTAAGGGAAAGTGGGGAGCTGTTTTTT. Encoded protein: CASSPGGRGGLRESGELFF. This chain connects TRBV4-2 to TRBJ2-2; TRBD2 matches at 9 bases. Germline CDR1 and CDR2: LGHNA and YNFKEQ. V shed 4 bases and J 8 bases; nucleotides not matched to a gene: 20. The CDR3 is 19 amino acids.

This chain links TRBV5-1 with TRBJ2-1; D might be TRBD2 (6 bases). The CDR3 contains 13 residues. Between the trimmed V and J ends, which lost 2 bases and 6 bases, there was a span of 9 bases. Germline V CDR1 and CDR2: SGHRS, YFSETQ. CDR3 sequence (DNA): TGCGCCAGCAGCTTCAGACTAGTCAATGAGCAGTTCTTC. Translation: CASSFRLVNEQFF. Using reference TRBV5-1 and TRBJ2-1 for the parts outside the CDR3, the full variable domain is KAGVTQTPRYLIKTRGQQVTLSCSPISGHRSVSWYQQTPGQGLQFLFEYFSETQRNKGNFPGRFSGRQFSNSRSEMNVSTLELGDSALYLCASSFRLVNEQFFGPGTRLTVL.

The V call is TRBV27, the J call TRBJ1-5; D uncertain. This CDR3 comprises 15 residues. Per the germline V gene, CDR1 is MNHEY and CDR2 is SMNVEV (reference sequence). Trimming took 5 bases from V and 0 from J, leaving 11 bases between them. The CDR3 nucleotides are TGTGCCAGCAGTACCACGTGGAGTAGCAATCAGCCCCAGCATTTT. Translation gives CASSTTWSSNQPQHF.

The chain recombines TRBV5-6 with TRBJ2-2, with 8 bases fitting TRBD1. This CDR3 contains 15 residues. Germline CDR1 and CDR2: SGHDT and YYEEEE. The V gene end was trimmed by 6 bases and the J gene end by 4 bases; junction bases not matched to a gene: 8. This CDR3 reads CASNRRGLGTGELFF. DNA for the CDR3: TGTGCCAGCAACCGCAGGGGGCTGGGCACCGGGGAGCTGTTTTTT.

The chain links TRBV25-1 to TRBJ1-2; D uncertain. With 6 bases removed from V and 0 bases from J, the gap between germline ends came to 8 bases. Germline lookup yields CDR1 MGHDK and CDR2 SYGVNS. This CDR3 spans 13 amino acids. DNA of the CDR3: TGTGCCAGCAGCCCAGCGCCTAACTATGGCTACACCTTC. Residues: CASSPAPNYGYTF.

This chain links TRBV5-1 with TRBJ2-5, with 7 nucleotides matching TRBD1. The CDR3 extends over 15 amino acids. The V gene's germline CDR1 is SGHRS and CDR2 YFSETQ. J gave up 7 bases and V 4 bases, and 13 bases lay outside the gene matches. In DNA form, the CDR3 reads TGCGCCAGCAGCCCGCGTGGGACAGAAGTTGGGACCCAGTACTTC. This codes for CASSPRGTEVGTQYF. The entire variable domain, with the rest obtained from reference TRBV5-1 and TRBJ2-5, is as follows: KAGVTQTPRYLIKTRGQQVTLSCSPISGHRSVSWYQQTPGQGLQFLFEYFSETQRNKGNFPGRFSGRQFSNSRSEMNVSTLELGDSALYLCASSPRGTEVGTQYFGPGTRLLVL.

V is TRBV28 and J is TRBJ2-7, with 8 bases identical to TRBD1. With V trimmed by 6 bases and J by 3 bases, 7 bases remained unmatched. The germline V gene has CDR1 MDHEN and CDR2 SYDVKM. This CDR3 spans 14 amino acids. The CDR3: CASSWWDRYYEQYF. Here the CDR3 DNA reads TGTGCCAGCAGCTGGTGGGACAGGTACTACGAGCAGTACTTC.

This clone was recorded a few times. At one of its ends the junction is not consistent with the germline gene, which may arise from a read error. This chain links TRBV7-7 with TRBJ2-2; no definite D call. The CDR3 length is 13 residues. The germline V gene encodes CDR1 SSHAT and CDR2 FNYEAQ (reference sequence). The CDR3 DNA reads as TGTGCTAGCAGCTTCCTAAGTACCGGGGAGCTGTTTTTT. Its protein is CASSFLSTGELFF.

This rearrangement joins TRBV6-5 to TRBJ2-1; TRBD2 is a possible D gene (6 bases). The CDR3 spans 12 residues. The germline V gene has CDR1 MNHEY and CDR2 SVGAGI. V lost 6 bases and J lost 8, with 11 bases in between. CDR3 nucleotides: TGTGCCAGCAGGATCCCGGGGGATGAGCAGTTCTTC. Protein sequence: CASRIPGDEQFF.

This clone appeared a single time. This chain connects TRBV7-8 to TRBJ2-3; D uncertain. V lost 4 bases to trimming and J lost 5 bases, with 13 bases between them. Germline-derived CDR1 and CDR2 are SGHVS and FQNEAQ. CDR3 length equals 14 residues. CDR3 nucleotides: TGTGCCAGCAGCTACCGCCGGTTGCGAGATACGCAGTATTTT. This sequence encodes CASSYRRLRDTQYF.

The sample holds a few counts of this clone. The genes are TRBV2 and TRBJ1-5, with D unresolved. Germline-derived CDR1 and CDR2 are SNHLY and FYNNEI. Trimming took off 8 bases at V and 1 base at J, with 12 bases between the two ends. The CDR3 runs to 14 residues. The CDR3 DNA follows: TGTGCCAGCGGCGAGGCCATCAGCAATCAGCCCCAGCATTTT. It yields the protein CASGEAISNQPQHF.

The chain links TRBV7-6 to TRBJ2-3, with TRBD2 matching 8 bases. Trimming took 1 base from V and 1 from J; bases not matched to a gene: 4. The germline V gene has CDR1 SGHVS and CDR2 FNYEAQ. The CDR3 totals 16 residues. This CDR3 reads CASSLGAGGGTDTQYF. The CDR3 DNA follows: TGTGCCAGCAGCTTAGGTGCCGGGGGGGGCACAGATACGCAGTATTTT.